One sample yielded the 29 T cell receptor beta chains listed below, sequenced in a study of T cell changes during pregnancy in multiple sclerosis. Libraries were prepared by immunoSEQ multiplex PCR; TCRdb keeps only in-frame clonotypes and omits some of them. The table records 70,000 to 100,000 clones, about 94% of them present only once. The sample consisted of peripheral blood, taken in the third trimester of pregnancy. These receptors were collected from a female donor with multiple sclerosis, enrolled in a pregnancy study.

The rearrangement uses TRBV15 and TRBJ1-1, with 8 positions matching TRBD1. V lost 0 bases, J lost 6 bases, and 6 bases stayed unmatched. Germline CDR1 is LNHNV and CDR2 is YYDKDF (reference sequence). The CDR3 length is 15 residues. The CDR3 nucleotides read TGTGCCACCAGCAGAGAACGGGACAGGATGGCTGAAGCTTTCTTT. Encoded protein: CATSRERDRMAEAFF.

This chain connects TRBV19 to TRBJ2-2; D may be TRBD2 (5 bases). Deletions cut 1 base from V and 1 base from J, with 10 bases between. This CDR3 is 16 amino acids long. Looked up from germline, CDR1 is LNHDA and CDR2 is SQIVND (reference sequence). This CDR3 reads CASSIAPSRNTGELFF. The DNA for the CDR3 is TGTGCCAGTAGTATAGCTCCTAGCAGGAACACCGGGGAGCTGTTTTTT.

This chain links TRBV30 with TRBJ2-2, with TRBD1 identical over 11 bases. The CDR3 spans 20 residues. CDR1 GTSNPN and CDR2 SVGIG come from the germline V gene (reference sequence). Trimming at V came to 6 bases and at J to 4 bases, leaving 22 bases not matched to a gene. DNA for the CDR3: TGTGCCTGTATCACCCGGTCTGGGAGAACCGGGACAGGGGGCACCGGGGAGCTGTTTTTT. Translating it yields CACITRSGRTGTGGTGELFF.

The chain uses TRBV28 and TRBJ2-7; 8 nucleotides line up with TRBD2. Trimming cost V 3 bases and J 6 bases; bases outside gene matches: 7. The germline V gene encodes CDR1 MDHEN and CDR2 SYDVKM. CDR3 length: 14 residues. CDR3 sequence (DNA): TGTGCCAGCAGTTTTAGTAGCGGGACGGGCGAGCAGTACTTC. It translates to CASSFSSGTGEQYF.

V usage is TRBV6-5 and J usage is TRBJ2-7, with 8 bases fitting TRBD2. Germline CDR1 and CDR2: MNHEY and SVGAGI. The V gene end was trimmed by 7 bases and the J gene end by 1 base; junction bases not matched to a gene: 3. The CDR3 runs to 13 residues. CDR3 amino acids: CASISGKSYEQYF. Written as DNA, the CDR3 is TGTGCCAGCATTAGCGGGAAGTCCTACGAGCAGTACTTC.

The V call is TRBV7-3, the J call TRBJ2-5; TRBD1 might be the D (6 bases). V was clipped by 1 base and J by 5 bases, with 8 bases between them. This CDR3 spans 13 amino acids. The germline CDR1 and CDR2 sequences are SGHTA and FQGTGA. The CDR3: CASSLMGAETQYF. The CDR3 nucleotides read TGTGCCAGCAGCTTAATGGGGGCTGAGACCCAGTACTTC.

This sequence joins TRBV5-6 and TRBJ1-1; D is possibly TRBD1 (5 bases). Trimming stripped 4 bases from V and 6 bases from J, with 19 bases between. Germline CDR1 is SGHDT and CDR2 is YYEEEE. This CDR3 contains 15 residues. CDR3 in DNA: TGTGCCAGCAGCGCATACACCAGGGAGGCGGCTGAAGCTTTCTTT. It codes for CASSAYTREAAEAFF.

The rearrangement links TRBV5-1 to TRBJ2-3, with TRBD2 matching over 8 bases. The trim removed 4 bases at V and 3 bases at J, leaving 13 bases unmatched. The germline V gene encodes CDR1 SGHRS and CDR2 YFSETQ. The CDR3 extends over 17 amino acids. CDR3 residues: CASSPGLRGGVTDTQYF. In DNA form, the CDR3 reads TGCGCCAGCAGCCCTGGGCTCCGGGGGGGGGTAACAGATACGCAGTATTTT. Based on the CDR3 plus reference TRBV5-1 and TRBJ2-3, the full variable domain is KAGVTQTPRYLIKTRGQQVTLSCSPISGHRSVSWYQQTPGQGLQFLFEYFSETQRNKGNFPGRFSGRQFSNSRSEMNVSTLELGDSALYLCASSPGLRGGVTDTQYFGPGTRLTVL.

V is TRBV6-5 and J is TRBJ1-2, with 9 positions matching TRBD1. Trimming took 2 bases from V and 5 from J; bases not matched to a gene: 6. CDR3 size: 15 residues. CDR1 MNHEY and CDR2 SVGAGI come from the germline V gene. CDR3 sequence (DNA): TGTGCCAGCAGTTACAATGGGGACAGGGTTTATGGCTACACCTTC. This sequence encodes CASSYNGDRVYGYTF.

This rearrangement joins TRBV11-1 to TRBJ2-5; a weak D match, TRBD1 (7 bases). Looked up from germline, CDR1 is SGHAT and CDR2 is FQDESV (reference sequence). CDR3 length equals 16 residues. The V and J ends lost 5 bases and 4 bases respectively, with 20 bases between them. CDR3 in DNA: TGTGCCAGCAGCGGGACGATAGGAGGGGGCGTAGAGACCCAGTACTTC. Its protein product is CASSGTIGGGVETQYF.

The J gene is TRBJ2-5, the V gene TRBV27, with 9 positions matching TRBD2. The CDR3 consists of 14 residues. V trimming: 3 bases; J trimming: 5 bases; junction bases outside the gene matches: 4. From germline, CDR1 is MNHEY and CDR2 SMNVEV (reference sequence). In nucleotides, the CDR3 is TGTGCCAGCAGTTTTCGCGGGAGGGGGGAGACCCAGTACTTC. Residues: CASSFRGRGETQYF.

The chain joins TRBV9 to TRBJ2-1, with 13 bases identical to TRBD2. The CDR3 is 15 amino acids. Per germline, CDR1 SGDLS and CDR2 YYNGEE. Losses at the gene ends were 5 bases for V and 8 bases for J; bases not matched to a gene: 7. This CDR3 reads CASSWTSGSGDEQFF. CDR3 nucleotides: TGTGCCAGCAGTTGGACTAGCGGGAGTGGCGATGAGCAGTTCTTC.

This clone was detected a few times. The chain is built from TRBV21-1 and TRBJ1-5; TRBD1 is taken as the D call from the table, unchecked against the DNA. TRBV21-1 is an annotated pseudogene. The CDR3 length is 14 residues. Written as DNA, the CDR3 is TGTGCCAGCAATATGGACAGCCCCAATCAGCCCCAGCATTTT. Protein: CASNMDSPNQPQHF.

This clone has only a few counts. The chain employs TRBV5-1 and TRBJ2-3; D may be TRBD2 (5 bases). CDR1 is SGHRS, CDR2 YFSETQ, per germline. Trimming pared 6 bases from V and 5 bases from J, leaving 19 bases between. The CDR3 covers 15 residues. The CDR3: CASKSGSRAGDTQYF. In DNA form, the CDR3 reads TGCGCCAGCAAATCCGGCTCGCGGGCAGGAGATACGCAGTATTTT.

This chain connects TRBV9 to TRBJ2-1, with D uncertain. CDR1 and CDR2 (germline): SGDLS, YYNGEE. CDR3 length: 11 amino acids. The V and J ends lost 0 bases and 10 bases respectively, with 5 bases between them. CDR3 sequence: CASSVATEQFF. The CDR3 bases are TGTGCCAGCAGCGTAGCTACGGAGCAGTTCTTC.

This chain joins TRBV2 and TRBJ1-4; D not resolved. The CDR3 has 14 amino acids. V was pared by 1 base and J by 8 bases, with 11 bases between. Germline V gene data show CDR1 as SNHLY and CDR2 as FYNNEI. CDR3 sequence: CASSEGGEKEKLFF. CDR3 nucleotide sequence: TGTGCCAGCAGTGAAGGAGGAGAGAAGGAAAAACTGTTTTTT.

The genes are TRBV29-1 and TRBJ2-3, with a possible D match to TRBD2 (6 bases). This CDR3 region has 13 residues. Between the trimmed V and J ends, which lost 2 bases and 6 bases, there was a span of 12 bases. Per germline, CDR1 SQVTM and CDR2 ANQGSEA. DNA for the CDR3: TGCAGCGTTGAACGAATGGGGAGGGATACGCAGTATTTT. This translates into CSVERMGRDTQYF.

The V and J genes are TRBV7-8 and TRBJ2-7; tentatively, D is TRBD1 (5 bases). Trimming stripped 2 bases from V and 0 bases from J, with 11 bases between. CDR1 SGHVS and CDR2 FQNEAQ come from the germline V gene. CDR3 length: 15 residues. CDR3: CASSLSQGSSYEQYF. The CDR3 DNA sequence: TGTGCCAGCAGCTTATCGCAGGGTAGCTCCTACGAGCAGTACTTC.

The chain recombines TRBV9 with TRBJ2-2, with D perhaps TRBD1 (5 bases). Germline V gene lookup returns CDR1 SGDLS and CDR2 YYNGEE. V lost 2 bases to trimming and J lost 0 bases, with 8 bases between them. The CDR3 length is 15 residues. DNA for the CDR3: TGTGCCAGCAGCGTGGACACCGCGAACACCGGGGAGCTGTTTTTT. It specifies CASSVDTANTGELFF. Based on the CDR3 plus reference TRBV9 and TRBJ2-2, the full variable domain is DSGVTQTPKHLITATGQRVTLRCSPRSGDLSVYWYQQSLDQGLQFLIQYYNGEERAKGNILERFSAQQFPDLHSELNLSSLELGDSALYFCASSVDTANTGELFFGEGSRLTVL.

The CDR3 is CASSLVGGSYEQYF. DNA for the CDR3: TGTGCCAGCAGCTTAGTGGGAGGGAGCTACGAGCAGTACTTC. This chain joins TRBV13 and TRBJ2-7, with 7 bases that match TRBD2. The V gene's germline CDR1 is PRHDT and CDR2 FYEKMQ (reference sequence). This CDR3 has 14 amino acids. The V and J ends lost 1 base and 3 bases, in that order; junction bases with no gene match: 3.

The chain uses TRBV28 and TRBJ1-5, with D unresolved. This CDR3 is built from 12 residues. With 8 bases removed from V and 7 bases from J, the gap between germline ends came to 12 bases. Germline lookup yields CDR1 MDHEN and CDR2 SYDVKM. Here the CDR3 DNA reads TGTGCCAGCTTTGGGCGAGTGCAGCCCCAGCATTTT. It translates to CASFGRVQPQHF.

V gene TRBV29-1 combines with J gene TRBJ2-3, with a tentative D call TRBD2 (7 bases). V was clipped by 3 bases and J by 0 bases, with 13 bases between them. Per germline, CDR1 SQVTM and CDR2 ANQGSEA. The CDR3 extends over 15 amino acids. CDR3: CSVEGGARSTDTQYF. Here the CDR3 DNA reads TGCAGCGTTGAGGGGGGGGCGCGGAGCACAGATACGCAGTATTTT.

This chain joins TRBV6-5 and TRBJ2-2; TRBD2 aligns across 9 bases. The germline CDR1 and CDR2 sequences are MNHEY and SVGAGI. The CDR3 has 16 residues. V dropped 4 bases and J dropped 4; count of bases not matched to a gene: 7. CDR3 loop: CASSLGSSGITGELFF. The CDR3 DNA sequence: TGTGCCAGCAGTTTGGGGTCTAGCGGGATCACCGGGGAGCTGTTTTTT.

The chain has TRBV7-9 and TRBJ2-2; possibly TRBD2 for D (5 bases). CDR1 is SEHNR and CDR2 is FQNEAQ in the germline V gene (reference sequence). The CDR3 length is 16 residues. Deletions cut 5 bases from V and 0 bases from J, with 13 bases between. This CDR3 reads CASSLVWRANTGELFF. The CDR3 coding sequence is TGTGCCAGCAGCCTAGTGTGGCGGGCGAACACCGGGGAGCTGTTTTTT.

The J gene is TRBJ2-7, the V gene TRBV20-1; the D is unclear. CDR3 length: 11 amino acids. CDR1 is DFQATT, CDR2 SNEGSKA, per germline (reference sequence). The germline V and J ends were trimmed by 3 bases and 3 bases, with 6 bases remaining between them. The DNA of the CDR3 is TGCAGTGCTAGCGGTGGCTACGAGCAGTACTTC. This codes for CSASGGYEQYF.

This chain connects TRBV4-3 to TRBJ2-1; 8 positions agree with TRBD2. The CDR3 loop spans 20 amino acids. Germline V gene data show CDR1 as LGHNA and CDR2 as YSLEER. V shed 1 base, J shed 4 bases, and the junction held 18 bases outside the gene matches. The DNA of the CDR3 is TGCGCCAGCAGCCAAGGGTCTTTGGGTAAGCGGGAGTCTAAGTACAATGAGCAGTTCTTC. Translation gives CASSQGSLGKRESKYNEQFF.

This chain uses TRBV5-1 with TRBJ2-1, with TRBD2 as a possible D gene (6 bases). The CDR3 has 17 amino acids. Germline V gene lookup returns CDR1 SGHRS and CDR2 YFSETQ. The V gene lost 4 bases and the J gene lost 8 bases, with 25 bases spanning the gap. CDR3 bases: TGCGCCAGCAGCCCCCTGGGCGGGACTGCAGGTCTCCATGAGCAGTTCTTC. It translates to CASSPLGGTAGLHEQFF.

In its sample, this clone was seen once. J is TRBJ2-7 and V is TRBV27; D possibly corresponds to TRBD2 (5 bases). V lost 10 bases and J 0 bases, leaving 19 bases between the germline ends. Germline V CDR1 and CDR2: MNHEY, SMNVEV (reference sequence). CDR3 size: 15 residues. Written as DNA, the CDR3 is TGTGCCACCGCCCGGGGTATGGGTAGCTCCTACGAGCAGTACTTC. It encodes CATARGMGSSYEQYF.

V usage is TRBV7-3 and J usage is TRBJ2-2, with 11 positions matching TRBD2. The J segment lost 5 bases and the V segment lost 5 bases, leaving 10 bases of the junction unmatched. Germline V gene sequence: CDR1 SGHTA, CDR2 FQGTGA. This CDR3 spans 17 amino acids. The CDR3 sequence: CASSTRSGRVGTGELFF. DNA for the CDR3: TGTGCCAGCAGCACCCGTAGCGGGAGGGTTGGGACCGGGGAGCTGTTTTTT.